This T cell receptor (beta chain) was captured in a study of persistence of HIV-infected CD4 T cells. Overall study: Antigen stimulation activated a lower proportion of cells, more of them memory, than anti-CD3/anti-CD28 stimulation.

The immunoSEQ assay was version 4, run in survey mode. Sequenced by immunoSEQ multiplex PCR; TCRdb stores in-frame clones only, minus some. This table holds 35,000 to 40,000 clones, 87% found once. This nonspecific control used anti-CD3/anti-CD28 bead stimulation of CD4+ T cells. Sorting of responding CD4+ T cells relied on upregulated CD40 ligand together with CD69. Germline lookup yields CDR1 LNHDA and CDR2 SQIVND (reference sequence). The CDR3 extends over 14 amino acids. V lost 3 bases to trimming and J lost 0 bases, with 6 bases between them. Overall study findings and caveats: TCRbeta richness was lower in CMV- and Gag-responding cells than in anti-CD3/anti-CD28-responding cells. The rare CMV-responding cells with HIV-1 proviruses were not separately TCR-sequenced.

Concerning this clone itself: The antigen is unknown.

The source of this sequence is an adult man with HIV who was CMV-seropositive. The V gene is TRBV19, the J gene TRBJ1-3; D is unclear. Specimen: CD4+ T cells sorted from PBMCs after roughly 20-hour stimulation, collected from a patient who received antiretroviral therapy. In nucleotides, the CDR3 is TGTGCCAGTAGTATCCGAATCTCTGGAAACACCATATATTTT. It translates to CASSIRISGNTIYF.